This T cell receptor (beta chain) was captured in a study of OX40 agonist ivuxolimab in advanced cancers. Regarding the research as a whole: Ivuxolimab, which targeted the costimulatory receptor OX40 (CD134), was an agonistic, fully human IgG2 monoclonal antibody. Of the 50 to 55 dose-escalation patients, hepatocellular carcinoma was present in around 20, melanoma in approximately 15, renal cell carcinoma in 9 and head and neck cancer in 9. The monotherapy dose-escalation portion (N of about 50 patients) of the phase I ivuxolimab trial is reported in the paper. Prior anti-PD-1, anti-PD-L1 or anti-CTLA-4 therapy was permitted, and checkpoint inhibitors had been received by approximately 39% of dose-escalation patients. Three dose-escalation patients achieved partial responses, one with hepatocellular carcinoma and two with cutaneous melanoma. Intravenous ivuxolimab was administered to patients every 2 weeks at six dose levels: 0.01, 0.1, 0.3, 1.5, 3 and 10 mg/kg. Peripheral TCRbeta sequencing was intended to test whether TCR sequence diversity was altered and clonal T-cell expansion was caused by ivuxolimab. The dose-escalation cohort was around 83% male with a mean age of 60 years, ranging from roughly 20 to 85. Findings and caveats that apply to the study as a whole: Antigen specificity was not determined for the clonally expanded peripheral T cells. On average, CD8+ T cells showed more expanded clones than CD4+ T cells after ivuxolimab. Clonal expansion of both CD4+ and CD8+ blood T cells was observed from baseline to week 6 at doses 0.1 to 3.0 mg/kg. Low levels of normalized T-cell clonal expansion were also shown by some nonresponding patients. In partial responders in the 0.1-3.0 mg/kg groups, normalized peripheral clonal expansion was found to be among the lowest, especially among CD8+ T cells.

Genomic DNA was isolated from the sorted cells so that the TCRbeta CDR3 region could be sequenced. TCRbeta CDR3 regions were sequenced using the immunoSEQ Assay. Not all clones reach the TCRdb copy of this immuneACCESS table, which keeps in-frame sequences only. Checked studies attribute under half of the gap to unresolved V genes and leave the rest unexplained. The sample includes 25,000 to 30,000 clones, with roughly 80% observed a single time. The ten largest clones capture around 27% of the sample. On this clone: Its antigen remains unidentified. No base quality values were provided; no much bigger clone lies one nucleotide off.

Clipping removes 5 bases from V and 0 bases from J, with 5 as the unmatched junction base count. Based on the germline V gene, the CDR1 and CDR2 sequences are MDHEN and SYDVKM. The CDR3 runs 15 residues from the cysteine to the phenylalanine. Here the CDR3 DNA is all that survives: 45 bases in frame from base 1. The trial excluded patients who had a history of autoimmune disease or were on systemic immunosuppression. Peripheral blood for TCR sequencing was collected from all dose cohorts at baseline, on cycle 4 day 1, and on cycle 7 day 1. The samples were drawn from a first-in-human, open-label, multicenter phase I dose-escalation trial of ivuxolimab. Adults with locally advanced or metastatic head and neck squamous cell, hepatocellular, melanoma or renal cell carcinoma were enrolled in the trial. Before TCR sequencing, CD4+ T cells and CD8+ T cells from peripheral blood were sorted into separate populations.

This TCR was sampled from an adult with an advanced solid tumor such as melanoma, head and neck, liver or kidney cancer. Recombination connected TRBV28 to TRBJ1-1, with TRBD1 identical over 8 junction bases. The sample consisted of CD4+ or CD8+ T cells sorted from blood, taken in a trial of the OX40 agonist ivuxolimab. The DNA reads TGTGCCAGCAGTGGCGGACAGGGATTGAACACTGAAGCTTTCTTT. Its amino acids are CASSGGQGLNTEAFF.